This paragraph covers one T cell receptor (beta chain) sequence. Antigen: not known. The data were taken from a study of T cells after yellow fever vaccination. V gave up 0 bases and J gave up 2 bases, with 11 bases separating them. Germline V CDR1 and CDR2: SGHVS, FQNEAQ. The CDR3 contains 15 residues. TCRdb passed the 5' RACE reads through MiXCR, listing each CDR3 protein once. This table holds roughly 320,000 distinct CDR3 sequences, approximately 11% found once. The study, taken as a whole, reports: In FACS-sorted repertoires, abundant clonotypes from the bulk population could appear as contaminants. Once the booster was given, most primary-vaccination clones reappeared, at more than 95% for CD4 and roughly 91% for CD8.

The sequence was collected from a man aged 18 to 29 who received the YFV17D yellow fever vaccine. The chain carries TRBV7-8 and TRBJ2-7, with a possible D match to TRBD2 (5 bases). Sequenced material: CD4+ T cells sorted from PBMCs, taken 45 days after the yellow fever booster vaccination. The CDR3, as DNA: TGTGCCAGCAGCTTAGCGCGGGCCCTACCCTACGAGCAGTACTTC. Translating it yields CASSLARALPYEQYF. The entire variable domain, with the rest obtained from reference TRBV7-8 and TRBJ2-7, is as follows: GAGVSQSPRYKVAKRGQDVALRCDPISGHVSLFWYQQALGQGPEFLTYFQNEAQLDKSGLPSDRFFAERPEGSVSTLKIQRTQQEDSAVYLCASSLARALPYEQYFGPGTRLTVT.